The clone carrying this T cell receptor (beta chain) was seen a handful of times. This specimen comes from a study of T cell changes during pregnancy in multiple sclerosis. Produced via immunoSEQ multiplex PCR; TCRdb's table is partial and in-frame only. The sample has about 52,000 clones; about 92% are singletons. CDR1 is SGHDT and CDR2 is YYEEEE in the germline V gene. CDR3 length: 16 residues. Unmatched junction bases numbered 11, after V lost 3 bases and J lost 5 bases. This sequence was found in a female donor with multiple sclerosis, enrolled in a pregnancy study. The V and J genes are TRBV5-6 and TRBJ2-1; 7 nucleotides match TRBD2. The sample was CD4+ T cells from peripheral blood mononuclear cells, taken before pregnancy. The CDR3 DNA follows: TGTGCCAGCAGCTCCCTCCTGGGAGGGCTCCACAATGAGCAGTTCTTC. Its protein is CASSSLLGGLHNEQFF. Filled out from reference TRBV5-6 and TRBJ2-1, the complete variable domain reads DAGVTQSPTHLIKTRGQQVTLRCSPKSGHDTVSWYQQALGQGPQFIFQYYEEEERQRGNFPDRFSGHQFPNYSSELNVNALLLGDSALYLCASSSLLGGLHNEQFFGPGTRLTVL.